This passage covers 18 T cell receptor beta chains from one sample sequenced in a study of radiation and T cells in renal cell carcinoma. The method was immunoSEQ multiplex PCR; TCRdb's version includes in-frame clones alone and lacks a portion of them. This sample has tens of thousands of clones, with more than 60% found just once. Sample time point: baseline pretreatment blood. Stated treatment: 15 Gy SBRT to primary tumor, nephrectomy 4 weeks later. The material was blood, obtained from a patient whose treatment included radiotherapy and nephrectomy. The receptor source for this set is a man between 60 and 75 years old with renal cell carcinoma.

This clone was seen just once. V usage is TRBV7-7 and J usage is TRBJ2-5, with D possibly called TRBD1 or TRBD2 (5 bases each). V was trimmed by 5 bases and J by 4 bases, leaving 14 bases between them. This CDR3 is built from 14 residues. Germline CDR1 reads SSHAT; CDR2 reads FNYEAQ (reference sequence). As DNA, the CDR3 is TGTGCCAGCAGCCCCGCCCGGGGACGAGAGACCCAGTACTTC. Protein: CASSPARGRETQYF.

The V and J genes are TRBV19 and TRBJ2-7, with D tentatively TRBD2 (6 bases). The CDR3 is 16 residues long. V lost 1 base to trimming and J lost 2 bases, with 15 bases between them. Looked up from germline, CDR1 is LNHDA and CDR2 is SQIVND (reference sequence). This CDR3 reads CASSIVGGTPAYEQYF. Written as DNA, the CDR3 is TGTGCCAGTAGTATAGTTGGGGGGACGCCGGCCTACGAGCAGTACTTC.

The chain couples TRBV19 to TRBJ1-2; possible D gene TRBD1, 5 bases. V gave up 6 bases and J gave up 8 bases, with 13 bases separating them. The CDR3 covers 12 residues. From germline, CDR1 is LNHDA and CDR2 SQIVND (reference sequence). CDR3 DNA sequence: TGTGCCAGTAGCGCAGGAGGGGTCGGCTACACCTTC. Encoded protein: CASSAGGVGYTF.

This chain uses TRBV19 with TRBJ2-1, with 11 bases lining up with TRBD2. Unmatched junction bases numbered 9, after V lost 7 bases and J lost 1 base. This CDR3 has 17 amino acids. Germline-derived CDR1 and CDR2 are LNHDA and SQIVND (reference sequence). The CDR3 bases are TGTGCCAGTACTATGGTAGCGGGGGGGCCTTCCTACAATGAGCAGTTCTTC. Its translation: CASTMVAGGPSYNEQFF.

On this clone itself: The junction differs from germline at one of its ends, possibly a read error. The chain recombines TRBV9 with TRBJ2-5; 11 bases agree with TRBD1. CDR3 size: 16 residues. Germline-derived CDR1 and CDR2 are SGDLS and YYNGEE. This CDR3 reads CAGSASGTGGPETQYF. In DNA form, the CDR3 reads TGTGCCGGCAGCGCCTCCGGGACAGGGGGTCCGGAGACCCAGTACTTC.

This sequence joins TRBV30 and TRBJ1-2, with D possibly being TRBD1 (6 bases). Per the germline V gene, CDR1 is GTSNPN and CDR2 is SVGIG (reference sequence). The CDR3 extends over 14 amino acids. V lost 3 bases and J 2 bases, leaving 13 bases between the germline ends. CDR3 protein: CAWRRTVANYGYTF. In DNA, the CDR3 is TGTGCCTGGAGGCGGACAGTCGCCAACTATGGCTACACCTTC.

This rearrangement joins TRBV6-1 to TRBJ1-1; 7 bases fit TRBD1. Germline V gene sequence: CDR1 MNHNS, CDR2 SASEGT. Trimming took 3 bases from V and 3 from J; bases not matched to a gene: 7. The CDR3 is 15 residues long. The CDR3 region is CASSERGQGYTEAFF. The CDR3 nucleotides are TGTGCCAGCAGTGAGAGGGGGCAGGGGTACACTGAAGCTTTCTTT.

V gene TRBV11-2 combines with J gene TRBJ1-1, with D possibly matching TRBD1 (6 bases). The CDR3 runs to 14 residues. With 3 bases removed from V and 1 base from J, the gap between germline ends came to 9 bases. Germline V gene data show CDR1 as SGHAT and CDR2 as FQNNGV. The CDR3 nucleotides read TGTGCCAGCAGCTTCACAGGGAAGAACACTGAAGCTTTCTTT. This gives the protein CASSFTGKNTEAFF.

The rearrangement links TRBV7-2 to TRBJ2-5; D gene uncertain. Looked up from germline, CDR1 is SGHTA and CDR2 is FQGNSA. The CDR3 is 15 amino acids. The germline V and J ends were trimmed by 2 bases and 0 bases, with 10 bases remaining between them. The CDR3 DNA reads TGTGCCAGCAGCTTAATCGGTGCCGACCAAGAGACCCAGTACTTC. Translation: CASSLIGADQETQYF.

This chain links TRBV7-2 with TRBJ2-1; the D is unclear. The germline V and J ends were trimmed by 3 bases and 7 bases, with 13 bases remaining between them. Looked up from germline, CDR1 is SGHTA and CDR2 is FQGNSA. This CDR3 has 14 residues. The CDR3 sequence: CASSFRTLGNEQFF. Written as DNA, the CDR3 is TGTGCCAGCAGCTTCCGCACTCTTGGTAATGAGCAGTTCTTC.

The chain is built from TRBV30 and TRBJ1-1, with D possibly being TRBD1 (5 bases). The germline V gene has CDR1 GTSNPN and CDR2 SVGIG (reference sequence). V was clipped by 6 bases and J by 5 bases, with 16 bases between them. There are 13 residues in the CDR3. In DNA form, the CDR3 reads TGTGCCTGTAGCATAGTCGGGGGGACTGAAGCTTTCTTT. Translated: CACSIVGGTEAFF. Together with reference TRBV30 and TRBJ1-1, the CDR3 gives the full variable domain: SQTIHQWPATLVQPVGSPLSLECTVEGTSNPNLYWYRQAAGRGLQLLFYSVGIGQISSEVPQNLSASRPQDRQFILSSKKLLLSDSGFYLCACSIVGGTEAFFGQGTRLTVV.

The J gene is TRBJ2-3, the V gene TRBV4-1; perhaps D is TRBD1 or TRBD2 (5 bases each). Per the germline V gene, CDR1 is MGHRA and CDR2 is YSYEKL. Trimming took 1 base from V and 1 from J, leaving 9 bases between them. The length of the CDR3 is 15 residues. The CDR3 DNA follows: TGCGCCAGCAGCCAAGTGGGGGTCGGCACAGATACGCAGTATTTT. Translating gives CASSQVGVGTDTQYF.

The rearrangement uses TRBV4-2 and TRBJ2-3; 10 nucleotides agree with TRBD2. After removal of 0 bases from V and 4 bases from J, the junction contained 4 bases not matched to a gene. In germline, CDR1 is LGHNA, CDR2 YNFKEQ. The CDR3 spans 16 residues. Written as DNA, the CDR3 is TGTGCCAGCAGCCAAGAATCTAGCGGGAGTCCAGATACGCAGTATTTT. This gives the protein CASSQESSGSPDTQYF.

V gene TRBV7-8 combines with J gene TRBJ1-4, with a possible D match to TRBD1 (5 bases). Germline CDR1 SGHVS, CDR2 FQNEAQ. The CDR3 has 15 residues. Trimming removed 2 bases at V and 6 bases at J, with 13 bases between. The CDR3 DNA sequence: TGTGCCAGCAGCTTAAGTCTACAGGATTATGAAAAACTGTTTTTT. Translating gives CASSLSLQDYEKLFF.

The rearrangement links TRBV5-1 to TRBJ1-6; D is unresolved. Germline V gene data show CDR1 as SGHRS and CDR2 as YFSETQ. Between the trimmed V and J ends, which lost 2 bases and 5 bases, there was a span of 5 bases. The CDR3 loop spans 13 amino acids. The CDR3 DNA sequence: TGCGCCAGCAGCTTAAGGGATAATTCACCCCTCCACTTT. It yields the protein CASSLRDNSPLHF.

This clone was detected once. The gene calls are TRBV6-5 and TRBJ1-4; D gene ambiguous. The V gene lost 4 bases and the J gene lost 5 bases, with 5 bases spanning the gap. In germline, CDR1 is MNHEY, CDR2 SVGAGI. This CDR3 has 12 amino acids. CDR3 DNA: TGTGCCAGCAGTTTTCCAAATGAAAAACTGTTTTTT. It yields the protein CASSFPNEKLFF.

The chain links TRBV12-5 to TRBJ1-2, with 8 positions matching TRBD1. There are 14 residues in the CDR3. V was clipped by 5 bases and J by 4 bases; unmatched bases: 6. CDR1 LGHNT and CDR2 FRNRAP come from the germline V gene. CDR3 DNA: TGTGCTAGTGGTGCCGACAGGGGTACCTATGGCTACACCTTC. This sequence encodes CASGADRGTYGYTF.

The chain couples TRBV19 to TRBJ2-3; 8 bases line up with TRBD1. Trimming took 7 bases from V and 2 from J; bases not matched to a gene: 17. The CDR3 is made up of 18 amino acids. Per the germline V gene, CDR1 is LNHDA and CDR2 is SQIVND (reference sequence). The CDR3 loop reads CASTPQGVPTSPTDTQYF. The CDR3 nucleotides read TGTGCCAGTACCCCACAGGGGGTACCAACTAGCCCCACAGATACGCAGTATTTT. The complete variable domain, with remaining parts taken from reference TRBV19 and TRBJ2-3, reads DGGITQSPKYLFRKEGQNVTLSCEQNLNHDAMYWYRQDPGQGLRLIYYSQIVNDFQKGDIAEGYSVSREKKESFPLTVTSAQKNPTAFYLCASTPQGVPTSPTDTQYFGPGTRLTVL.